These 25 T cell receptor beta chains share one sample of origin, sequenced in a study of early T cells in non-severe SARS-CoV-2 infection. TCRdb re-analysed the 5' RACE reads in MiXCR, keeping a single row per CDR3 protein. The data contain tens of thousands of distinct CDR3 sequences, under 7.5% of them singletons. Sequences were obtained from whole blood. The receptors originated from an adult who was a healthcare worker with PCR-confirmed SARS-CoV-2 infection or an uninfected control (not recorded which).

By sample fraction, this clonotype is medium-sized. The rearrangement links TRBV20-1 to TRBJ2-2; D gene ambiguous. CDR3 length equals 14 residues. With 2 bases removed from V and 0 bases from J, the gap between germline ends came to 7 bases. The germline CDR1 and CDR2 sequences are DFQATT and SNEGSKA (reference sequence). DNA of the CDR3: TGCAGTGCTAGATGGCAGACGAACACCGGGGAGCTGTTTTTT. This translates into CSARWQTNTGELFF.

Many counts were recorded for this clonotype. The rearrangement links TRBV28 to TRBJ1-2; a possible D gene is TRBD1 (5 bases). The CDR3 spans 13 residues. V lost 7 bases and J lost 4, with 13 bases in between. In germline, CDR1 is MDHEN, CDR2 SYDVKM. The DNA for the CDR3 is TGTGCCAGCACTCCGGGGCAGGGCTATGGCTACACCTTC. Protein: CASTPGQGYGYTF.

This clonotype was recorded many times. This sequence joins TRBV6-1 and TRBJ2-1; D call uncertain. The CDR3 is made up of 14 amino acids. The ends were cut back, 8 bases at V and 0 bases at J, with 11 bases in the middle. Germline CDR1 reads MNHNS; CDR2 reads SASEGT. CDR3 loop: CASLVTSSYNEQFF. In DNA form, the CDR3 reads TGTGCCAGCCTTGTGACGAGCTCCTACAATGAGCAGTTCTTC.

The CDR3 is CASSPRRRPYEQYF. CDR3 nucleotide sequence: TGTGCCAGCAGCCCCCGGAGGAGACCCTACGAGCAGTACTTC. The V call is TRBV28, the J call TRBJ2-7; maybe TRBD2 (5 bases). Trimming shortened V by 6 bases and J by 2 bases, and 14 bases separated the two germline ends. From germline, CDR1 is MDHEN and CDR2 SYDVKM. The length of the CDR3 is 14 residues.

This clonotype was counted ten times or more. The chain is built from TRBV11-1 and TRBJ2-1, with TRBD2 matching over 12 bases. Germline V lookup: CDR1 SGHAT, CDR2 FQDESV (reference sequence). Trimming at V came to 11 bases and at J to 9 bases, leaving 8 bases not matched to a gene. The CDR3 spans 13 residues. DNA for the CDR3: TGTGCCTCCACCGGGACTAGCGGGTCTGAGCAGTTCTTC. The encoded protein is CASTGTSGSEQFF.

The rearrangement links TRBV27 to TRBJ2-3; 9 bases agree with TRBD1. Germline V gene data show CDR1 as MNHEY and CDR2 as SMNVEV (reference sequence). After removal of 6 bases from V and 3 bases from J, the junction contained 1 base not matched to a gene. The CDR3 extends over 13 amino acids. For the CDR3, the DNA is TGTGCCAGCAGGGGACAGGGAACAGATACGCAGTATTTT. Translation gives CASRGQGTDTQYF.

In this sample, this clonotype turned up a few times. The chain has TRBV5-1 and TRBJ2-3, with no clear D. V was trimmed by 4 bases and J by 2 bases, leaving 14 bases between them. The germline CDR1 and CDR2 sequences are SGHRS and YFSETQ. This CDR3 region has 15 residues. CDR3 sequence (DNA): TGCGCCAGCAGCGGATTACGGCCCGACACAGATACGCAGTATTTT. Translated, it gives CASSGLRPDTDTQYF.

Regarding this clonotype: Since a much larger clone is just one base distant, this may be a read error. The V call is TRBV5-1, the J call TRBJ2-5, with no clear D. This CDR3 contains 11 residues. CDR1 and CDR2 (germline): SGHRS, YFSETQ. Trimming removed 2 bases at V and 1 base at J, with 0 bases between. The CDR3 DNA reads TGCGCCAGCAGCTTCCAAGAGACCCAGTACTTC. As protein: CASSFQETQYF.

The sample holds a few counts of this clonotype. The CDR3 protein is CAIGGQGALNTIYF. The CDR3 DNA is TGTGCCATCGGAGGACAGGGGGCCTTAAACACCATATATTTT. The V gene is TRBV10-3, the J gene TRBJ1-3, with 11 bases that match TRBD1. This CDR3 comprises 14 residues. Germline V gene data show CDR1 as ENHRY and CDR2 as SYGVKD. The junction had 6 bases not matched to a gene; V was cut back by 8 bases and J by 6 bases.

The CDR3 nucleotides are TGTGCCAGCAGGATCACAGTGGGACAGAATAATTCACCCCTCCACTTT. Its protein is CASRITVGQNNSPLHF. The V and J genes are TRBV11-2 and TRBJ1-6; 7 nucleotides agree with TRBD1. The CDR3 loop spans 16 amino acids. Germline assignment: CDR1 SGHAT and CDR2 FQNNGV. The V gene end was trimmed by 6 bases and the J gene end by 5 bases; junction bases not matched to a gene: 10.

This clonotype appeared many times. V is TRBV30 and J is TRBJ2-3, with D perhaps TRBD1 or TRBD2 (7 bases each). This CDR3 region has 15 residues. The germline V gene has CDR1 GTSNPN and CDR2 SVGIG (reference sequence). V lost 3 bases and J 4 bases, leaving 17 bases between the germline ends. CDR3 in DNA: TGTGCCTGGAGCCCCAGGGGGGGGTGGTCAGATACGCAGTATTTT. Its translation is CAWSPRGGWSDTQYF.

This clonotype has at least ten counts. This rearrangement joins TRBV5-6 to TRBJ2-7; weak D call: TRBD1 (5 bases). CDR1 is SGHDT, CDR2 YYEEEE, per germline. The CDR3 contains 14 residues. V was shortened by 4 bases and J by 3 bases, with 14 bases between the two germline ends. In nucleotides, the CDR3 is TGTGCCAGCAGCGGGGCCTACGACAGCTACGAGCAGTACTTC. The encoded protein is CASSGAYDSYEQYF.

V and J are TRBV12-3 or TRBV12-4 and TRBJ2-6, with 9 positions matching TRBD1. CDR3 length: 18 residues. V shed 2 bases, J shed 0 bases, and the junction held 5 bases outside the gene matches. In DNA, the CDR3 is TGTGCCAGCAGTTTAACAGGGGGCCATAACTCTGGGGCCAACGTCCTGACTTTC. Its translation is CASSLTGGHNSGANVLTF.

This chain uses TRBV5-1 with TRBJ2-1; tentatively, D is TRBD2 (5 bases). The germline V and J ends were trimmed by 4 bases and 12 bases, with 11 bases remaining between them. The CDR3 has 11 amino acids. The germline V gene has CDR1 SGHRS and CDR2 YFSETQ. The CDR3 protein is CASSADFGQFF. The CDR3 DNA is TGCGCCAGCAGCGCGGACTTTGGGCAGTTCTTC.

The V gene is TRBV3-1, the J gene TRBJ2-5; 8 bases match TRBD2. Germline CDR1 and CDR2: LGHDT and YNNKEL (reference sequence). The CDR3 runs 14 residues. Losses at the gene ends were 4 bases for V and 1 base for J; bases not matched to a gene: 2. The CDR3 loop is CASSPGLVQETQYF. Written as DNA, the CDR3 is TGTGCCAGCAGCCCGGGACTAGTCCAAGAGACCCAGTACTTC.

This clonotype was found many times. The chain links TRBV23-1 to TRBJ2-6; 12 bases map to TRBD2. TRBV23-1 is flagged as an ORF with uncertain function. The CDR3 is 18 amino acids. The V and J ends lost 4 bases and 1 base, in that order; junction bases with no gene match: 5. The CDR3 spells CASSRRLAGASGANVLTF. CDR3 in DNA: TGCGCCAGCAGTCGTAGACTAGCGGGAGCTTCTGGGGCCAACGTCCTGACTTTC.

This clonotype was detected many times. The chain is built from TRBV2 and TRBJ2-3, with TRBD2 matching 10 bases. CDR1 and CDR2 from the germline V gene are SNHLY and FYNNEI. The CDR3 loop spans 16 amino acids. Trimming cost V 3 bases and J 1 base; bases outside gene matches: 4. The CDR3 nucleotides are TGTGCCAGCAGTGACTGGACTAGCGGAGGCACAGATACGCAGTATTTT. Translated: CASSDWTSGGTDTQYF.

This clonotype was seen a few times. The chain employs TRBV6-5 and TRBJ2-7; D is possibly TRBD1 (5 bases). This CDR3 has 11 residues. V was shortened by 6 bases and J by 7 bases, with 10 bases between the two germline ends. Germline V gene sequence: CDR1 MNHEY, CDR2 SVGAGI. CDR3 coding DNA: TGTGCCAGCAGGAAAGCAGGGGAGCAGTACTTC. Translating it yields CASRKAGEQYF.

This clonotype has at least ten counts. The chain employs TRBV6-2 or TRBV6-3 and TRBJ2-7; D is unresolved. Trimming removed 5 bases from V and 6 bases from J, with 8 bases in between. Germline V CDR1 and CDR2: MNHEY, SVGEGT. This CDR3 contains 11 residues. The CDR3 DNA is TGTGCCAGCAGTCCCCACTCCGAGCAGTACTTC. Its protein product is CASSPHSEQYF.

The rearrangement joins TRBV20-1 to TRBJ2-1; tentatively, D is TRBD2 (6 bases). V gave up 3 bases and J gave up 10 bases, with 10 bases separating them. The CDR3 loop spans 11 amino acids. Germline lookup yields CDR1 DFQATT and CDR2 SNEGSKA (reference sequence). The chain's CDR3 is CSARWGGEQFF. The DNA of the CDR3 is TGCAGTGCTAGGTGGGGAGGCGAGCAGTTCTTC.

This chain uses TRBV28 with TRBJ2-5; TRBD1 aligns across 7 bases. With 5 bases clipped from V and 2 bases from J, the junction kept 8 bases outside the gene matches. The CDR3 has 15 amino acids. The germline V gene encodes CDR1 MDHEN and CDR2 SYDVKM. The DNA for the CDR3 is TGTGCCAGCAGTCCTCACCAGACAGGGCAAGAGACCCAGTACTTC. Translation: CASSPHQTGQETQYF.

There are many counts of this clonotype. The chain joins TRBV18 to TRBJ2-4; D is unresolved. The V and J ends lost 2 bases and 3 bases respectively, with 17 bases between them. Per the germline V gene, CDR1 is KGHSH and CDR2 is LQKENI. This CDR3 comprises 17 residues. CDR3 region: CASSPKQLLQGKNIQYF. Written as DNA, the CDR3 is TGTGCCAGCTCACCAAAACAGTTGCTCCAAGGCAAAAACATTCAGTACTTC.

The sample holds many counts of this clonotype. The gene calls are TRBV7-6 and TRBJ1-2; no firm D call. The germline V gene encodes CDR1 SGHVS and CDR2 FNYEAQ. CDR3 length: 15 amino acids. Trimming took 5 bases from V and 4 from J, leaving 17 bases between them. The chain's CDR3 is CASSPPGLISYGYTF. Here the CDR3 DNA reads TGTGCCAGCAGCCCTCCGGGCCTTATAAGCTATGGCTACACCTTC.

The chain has TRBV11-1 and TRBJ2-3, with 9 bases identical to TRBD1. The CDR3 extends over 14 amino acids. With 5 bases clipped from V and 4 bases from J, the junction kept 4 bases outside the gene matches. CDR1 SGHAT and CDR2 FQDESV come from the germline V gene (reference sequence). The CDR3 loop reads CASSARQGADTQYF. The CDR3 nucleotides are TGTGCCAGCAGCGCCCGACAGGGGGCAGATACGCAGTATTTT.

This clonotype was counted only a few times. The V and J genes are TRBV7-2 and TRBJ2-7, with TRBD2 matching 11 bases. Germline trimming cut 5 bases from V and 4 bases from J; bases unmatched to any gene: 7. Germline V gives CDR1 SGHTA, CDR2 FQGNSA. The CDR3 covers 15 residues. CDR3: CASSESGTSGYEQYF. CDR3 nucleotides: TGTGCCAGCAGCGAGTCCGGGACTAGCGGATACGAGCAGTACTTC. The variable domain in full, completed from reference TRBV7-2 and TRBJ2-7, reads GAGVSQSPSNKVTEKGKDVELRCDPISGHTALYWYRQSLGQGLEFLIYFQGNSAPDKSGLPSDRFSAERTGGSVSTLTIQRTQQEDSAVYLCASSESGTSGYEQYFGPGTRLTVT.